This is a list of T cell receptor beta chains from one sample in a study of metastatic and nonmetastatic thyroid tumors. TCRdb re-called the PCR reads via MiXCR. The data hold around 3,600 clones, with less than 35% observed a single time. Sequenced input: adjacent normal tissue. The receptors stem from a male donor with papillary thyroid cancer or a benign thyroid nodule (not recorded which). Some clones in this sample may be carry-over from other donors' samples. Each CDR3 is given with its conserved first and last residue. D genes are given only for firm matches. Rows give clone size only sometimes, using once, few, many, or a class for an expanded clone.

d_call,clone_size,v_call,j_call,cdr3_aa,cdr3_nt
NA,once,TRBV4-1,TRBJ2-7,CASSQEFNSLSYEQYF,TGCGCCAGCAGCCAAGAGTTCAACAGCCTCTCCTACGAGCAGTACTTC
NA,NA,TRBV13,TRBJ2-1,CASRHYNEQFF,TGTGCCAGCAGACACTACAATGAGCAGTTCTTC
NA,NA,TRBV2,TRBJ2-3,CASRFRGAPTDTQYF,TGTGCCAGCAGGTTCCGGGGGGCGCCCACAGATACGCAGTATTTT
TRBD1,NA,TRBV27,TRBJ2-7,CASIPGGPLYEQYF,TGTGCCAGCATACCAGGGGGCCCTCTCTACGAGCAGTACTTC
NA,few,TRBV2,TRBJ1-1,CASSLTREIGVYTEAFF,TGTGCCAGCAGTTTAACTCGGGAAATTGGGGTGTACACTGAAGCTTTCTTT
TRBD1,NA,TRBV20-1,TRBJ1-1,CSAQGTENTEAFF,TGCAGTGCCCAGGGGACAGAGAACACTGAAGCTTTCTTT
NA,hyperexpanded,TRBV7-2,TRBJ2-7,CASSYGPEAEQYF,TGTGCCAGCAGCTACGGGCCGGAGGCCGAGCAGTACTTC
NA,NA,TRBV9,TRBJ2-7,CASSYVTTSYEQYF,TGTGCCAGCAGTTATGTTACAACTTCCTACGAGCAGTACTTC
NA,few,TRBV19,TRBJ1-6,CASSISRSPLHF,TGTGCCAGTAGTATTTCTCGATCACCCCTCCACTTT
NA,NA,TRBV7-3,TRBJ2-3,CASSLILAAATDTQYF,TGTGCCAGCAGCTTAATCCTAGCAGCGGCCACAGATACGCAGTATTTT
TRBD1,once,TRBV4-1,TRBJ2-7,CASSQGVTGADEQYF,TGCGCCAGCAGCCAAGGGGTTACAGGGGCGGACGAGCAGTACTTC
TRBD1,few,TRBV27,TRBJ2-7,CASSLTGQGAYEQYF,TGTGCCAGCAGTTTAACGGGACAGGGCGCCTACGAGCAGTACTTC
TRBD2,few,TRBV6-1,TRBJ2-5,CASMSGAAGAQETQYF,TGTGCCAGCATGTCCGGAGCGGCGGGAGCACAAGAGACCCAGTACTTC
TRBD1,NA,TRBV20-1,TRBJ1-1,CSASRWDRGTNTEAFF,TGCAGTGCTAGCCGGTGGGACAGGGGGACGAACACTGAAGCTTTCTTT
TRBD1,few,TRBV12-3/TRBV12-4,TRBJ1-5,CASSTSTGGGNQPQHF,TGTGCCAGCAGCACCTCGACAGGGGGCGGCAATCAGCCCCAGCATTTT
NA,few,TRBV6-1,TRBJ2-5,CASSFGMDPETQYF,TGTGCCAGCAGTTTCGGGATGGACCCAGAGACCCAGTACTTC
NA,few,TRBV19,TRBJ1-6,CASSISGQLNSPLHF,TGTGCCAGTAGTATCTCCGGTCAGCTTAATTCACCCCTCCACTTT
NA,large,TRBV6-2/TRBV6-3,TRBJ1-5,CASSPAGTGNQPQHF,TGTGCCAGCAGCCCCGCGGGGACGGGCAATCAGCCCCAGCATTTT
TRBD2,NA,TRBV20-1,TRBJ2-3,CSARLAGDADTQYF,TGCAGTGCTAGACTAGCGGGAGACGCAGATACGCAGTATTTT
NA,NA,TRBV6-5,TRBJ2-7,CASSYREWSDEQYF,TGTGCCAGCAGTTACCGGGAATGGAGTGACGAGCAGTACTTC
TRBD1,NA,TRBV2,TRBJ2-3,CASSATGEDYETSTDTQYF,TGTGCCAGCAGTGCGACAGGGGAAGACTATGAAACTAGCACAGATACGCAGTATTTT
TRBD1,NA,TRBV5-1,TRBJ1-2,CASSLEWTGGNGYTF,TGCGCCAGCAGCTTGGAATGGACAGGGGGCAATGGCTACACCTTC
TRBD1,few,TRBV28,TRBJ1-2,CASSYRGRFWGYTF,TGTGCCAGCAGTTACAGGGGGCGATTTTGGGGCTACACCTTC
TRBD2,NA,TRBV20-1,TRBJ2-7,CSARDRLAGLLLTAEQYF,TGTAGTGCTAGAGATAGGCTAGCGGGACTACTCCTGACGGCCGAGCAGTACTTC
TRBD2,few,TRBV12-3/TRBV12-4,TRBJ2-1,CASSLETSGYNEQFF,TGTGCCAGCAGTTTGGAGACTAGCGGGTACAATGAGCAGTTCTTC
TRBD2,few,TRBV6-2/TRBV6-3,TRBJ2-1,CASSYGLAGVSNEQFF,TGTGCCAGCAGTTATGGACTAGCGGGAGTAAGTAATGAGCAGTTCTTC
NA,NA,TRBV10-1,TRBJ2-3,CASSEEIAGTDTQYF,TGCGCCAGCAGTGAGGAGATAGCCGGAACAGATACGCAGTATTTT
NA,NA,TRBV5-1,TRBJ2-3,CASSLGLLRTDTQYF,TGCGCCAGCAGCTTGGGACTTCTTCGCACAGATACGCAGTATTTT
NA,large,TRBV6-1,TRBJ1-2,CASSQEGGHYGYTF,TGTGCCAGCAGTCAGGAGGGGGGTCACTATGGCTACACCTTC
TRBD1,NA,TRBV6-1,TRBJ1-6,CASTLLRGGPAYSPLHF,TGTGCCAGCACCCTTCTCAGGGGGGGTCCGGCATATTCACCCCTCCACTTT
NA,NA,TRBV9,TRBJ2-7,CASSVEGQSYEQYF,TGTGCCAGCAGCGTAGAGGGGCAGTCCTACGAGCAGTACTTC
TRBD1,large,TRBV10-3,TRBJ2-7,CAIRPRQGGEQYF,TGTGCCATAAGGCCCCGACAGGGCGGTGAGCAGTACTTC
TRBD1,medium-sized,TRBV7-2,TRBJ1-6,CASSNRDSNSPLHF,TGTGCCAGCAGCAACCGGGACAGCAATTCACCCCTCCACTTT
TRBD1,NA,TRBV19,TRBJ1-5,CASSSDRARNQPQHF,TGTGCCAGTAGTTCAGACAGGGCGCGCAATCAGCCCCAGCATTTT
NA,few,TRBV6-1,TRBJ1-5,CASQFGENQPQHF,TGTGCCAGCCAATTCGGAGAGAATCAGCCCCAGCATTTT
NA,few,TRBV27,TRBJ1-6,CASSWSDYNSPLHF,TGTGCCAGCAGTTGGTCGGACTATAATTCACCCCTCCACTTT
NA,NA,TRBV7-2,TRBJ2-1,CASSAFLAFNEQFF,TGTGCCAGCAGCGCATTTCTAGCGTTCAATGAGCAGTTCTTC
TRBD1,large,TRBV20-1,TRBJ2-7,CSAVGQATYEQYF,TGCAGTGCTGTCGGACAGGCTACCTACGAGCAGTACTTC
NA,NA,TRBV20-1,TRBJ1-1,CSARGTDTEAFF,TGCAGTGCCCGAGGGACTGACACTGAAGCTTTCTTT
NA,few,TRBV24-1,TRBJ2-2,CATSGTAAWSGELFF,TGTGCCACCAGTGGGACTGCCGCCTGGTCCGGGGAGCTGTTTTTT
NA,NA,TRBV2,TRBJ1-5,CASSDDGGWAQHF,TGTGCCAGCAGTGACGATGGGGGTTGGGCCCAGCATTTT
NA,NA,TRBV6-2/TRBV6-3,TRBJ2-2,CASSYQTGSNTGELFF,TGTGCCAGCAGTTACCAGACGGGCTCGAACACCGGGGAGCTGTTTTTT
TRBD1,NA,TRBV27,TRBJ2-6,CASRVQGAGANVLTF,TGTGCCAGCAGGGTACAGGGGGCCGGGGCCAACGTCCTGACTTTC